This T cell receptor beta chain is from a study of T cell changes during pregnancy in multiple sclerosis. This clone showed up just once. Libraries were prepared by immunoSEQ multiplex PCR; TCRdb keeps only in-frame clonotypes and omits some of them. The data contain 95,000 to 100,000 clones, approximately 90% of them singletons. The ends were cut back, 7 bases at V and 1 base at J, with 10 bases in the middle. Germline CDR1 is LNHDA and CDR2 is SQIVND (reference sequence). CDR3 length: 14 amino acids. This material consisted of peripheral blood, taken after pregnancy. The sequence was collected from a female donor in good health, enrolled as a control in a pregnancy study. V is TRBV19 and J is TRBJ2-2; TRBD1 is a possible D gene (5 bases). This CDR3 reads CASIAGQNTGELFF. The CDR3 nucleotides are TGTGCCAGTATCGCTGGACAGAACACCGGGGAGCTGTTTTTT.